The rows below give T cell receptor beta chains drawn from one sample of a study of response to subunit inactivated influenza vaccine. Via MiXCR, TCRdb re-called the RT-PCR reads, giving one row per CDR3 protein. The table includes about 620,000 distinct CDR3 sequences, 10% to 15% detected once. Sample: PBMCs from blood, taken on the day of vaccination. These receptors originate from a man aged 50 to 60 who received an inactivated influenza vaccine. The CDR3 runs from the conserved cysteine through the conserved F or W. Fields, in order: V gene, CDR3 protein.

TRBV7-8,CASSLGATSGNTIYF
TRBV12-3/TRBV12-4,CASSPQRGGRETQYF
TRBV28,CASSLAGGPNTQYF
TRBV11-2,CASSRRPEGSGNTGELFF
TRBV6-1,CASSRDTAGETQYF
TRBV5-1,CASSLALVRDNEQFF
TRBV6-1,CASSETRVIQPQHF
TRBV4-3,CASSQPDVPTGELFF
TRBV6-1,CASRREAGNTIYF
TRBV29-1,CSITDTYEQYF
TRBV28,CASSLLVISGSYNEQFF
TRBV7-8,CASSLSGLAYNEQFF
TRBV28,CASSSAGEGSYEQYF
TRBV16,CASSQSPSGNYNSPLHF
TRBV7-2,CASSRPGQGQYF
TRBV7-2,CASSYREYQPQHF
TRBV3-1,CASSHRLAGVLGTGELFF
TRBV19,CASSINPGTGRNEQFF
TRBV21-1,CASSKWGELPYNEQFF
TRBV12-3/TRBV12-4,CASRVDRGLTGELFF